This T cell receptor beta chain was captured in a study of shared clonotypes between healthy human individuals. Study-level results: Relative to memory subsets, naive subsets generally showed larger estimated richness. Represented diversity (both genetic and exposure-history) was limited by the small number of donors.

CD45RA+ naive and CD45RA-negative memory subsets were separated from CD4+ cells. As to this clone: Antigen: not known.

Assay used: immunoSEQ multiplex PCR; TCRdb lists only in-frame clones, some missing. This sample has about 2.3 million clones, with approximately 90% found just once. The CDR3 runs to 13 residues. Germline values: CDR1 SQVTM, CDR2 ANQGSEA. Trimming shortened V by 5 bases and J by 2 bases, and 11 bases separated the two germline ends. This chain uses TRBV29-1 with TRBJ2-3, with a weak D call TRBD1 (6 bases). This sequence originates from a man younger than 35 in good health. Some clones in this sample may be carry-over from other donors' samples. Sequenced sample: naive CD4+ T cells from PBMCs. Subset described: CD45RA+ positively selected. The CDR3 bases are TGCAGCGTTCTAGGACAGATCACAGATACGCAGTATTTT. This codes for CSVLGQITDTQYF.